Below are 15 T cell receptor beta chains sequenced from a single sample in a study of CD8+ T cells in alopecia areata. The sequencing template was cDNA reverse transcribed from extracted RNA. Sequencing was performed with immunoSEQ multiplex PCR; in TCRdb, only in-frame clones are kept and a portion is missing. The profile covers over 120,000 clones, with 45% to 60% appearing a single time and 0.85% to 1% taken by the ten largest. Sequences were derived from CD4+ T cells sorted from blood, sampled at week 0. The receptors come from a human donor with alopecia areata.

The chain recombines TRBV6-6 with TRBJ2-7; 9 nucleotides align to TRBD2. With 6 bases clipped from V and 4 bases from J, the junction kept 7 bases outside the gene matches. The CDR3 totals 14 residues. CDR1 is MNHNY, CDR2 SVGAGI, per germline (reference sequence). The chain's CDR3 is CASRLAGALYEQYF. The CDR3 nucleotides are TGTGCCAGCAGATTAGCGGGAGCGCTTTACGAGCAGTACTTC.

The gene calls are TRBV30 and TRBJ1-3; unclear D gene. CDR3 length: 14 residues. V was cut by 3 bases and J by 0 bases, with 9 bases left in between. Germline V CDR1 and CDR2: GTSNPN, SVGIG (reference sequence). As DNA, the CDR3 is TGTGCCTGGAGGTTCGGTAACTCTGGAAACACCATATATTTT. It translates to CAWRFGNSGNTIYF.

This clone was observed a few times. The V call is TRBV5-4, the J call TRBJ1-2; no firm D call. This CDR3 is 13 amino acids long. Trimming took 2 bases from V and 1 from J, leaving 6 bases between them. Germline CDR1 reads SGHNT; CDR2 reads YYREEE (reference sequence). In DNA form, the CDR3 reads TGTGCCAGCAGCTTTGAGATTAACTATGGCTACACCTTC. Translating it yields CASSFEINYGYTF. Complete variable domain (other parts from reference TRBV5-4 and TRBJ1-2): ETGVTQSPTHLIKTRGQQVTLRCSSQSGHNTVSWYQQALGQGPQFIFQYYREEENGRGNFPPRFSGLQFPNYSSELNVNALELDDSALYLCASSFEINYGYTFGSGTRLTVV.

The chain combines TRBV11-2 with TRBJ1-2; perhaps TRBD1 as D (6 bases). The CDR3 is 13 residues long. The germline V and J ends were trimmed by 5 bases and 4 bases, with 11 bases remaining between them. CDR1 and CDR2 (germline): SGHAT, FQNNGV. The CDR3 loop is CASSQDSSYGYTF. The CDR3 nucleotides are TGTGCCAGCAGCCAGGACAGTAGCTATGGCTACACCTTC.

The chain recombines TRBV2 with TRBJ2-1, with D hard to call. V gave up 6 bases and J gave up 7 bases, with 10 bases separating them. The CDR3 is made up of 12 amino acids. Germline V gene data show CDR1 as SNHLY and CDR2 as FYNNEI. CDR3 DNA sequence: TGTGCCAGCAGGGTTTTGATTAATGAGCAGTTCTTC. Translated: CASRVLINEQFF.

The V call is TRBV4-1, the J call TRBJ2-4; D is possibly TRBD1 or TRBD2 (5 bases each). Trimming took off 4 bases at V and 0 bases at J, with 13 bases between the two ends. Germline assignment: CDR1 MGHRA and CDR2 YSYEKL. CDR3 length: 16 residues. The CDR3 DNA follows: TGCGCCAGCAGCCCCAATGAGGGGTTAGCCAAAAACATTCAGTACTTC. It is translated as CASSPNEGLAKNIQYF.

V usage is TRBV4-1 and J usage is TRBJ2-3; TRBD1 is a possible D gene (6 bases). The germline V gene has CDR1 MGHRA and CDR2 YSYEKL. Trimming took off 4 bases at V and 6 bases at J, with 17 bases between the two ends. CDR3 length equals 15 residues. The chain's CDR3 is CASSPYTGKEDTQYF. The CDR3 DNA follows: TGCGCCAGCAGCCCTTATACAGGGAAAGAGGATACGCAGTATTTT.

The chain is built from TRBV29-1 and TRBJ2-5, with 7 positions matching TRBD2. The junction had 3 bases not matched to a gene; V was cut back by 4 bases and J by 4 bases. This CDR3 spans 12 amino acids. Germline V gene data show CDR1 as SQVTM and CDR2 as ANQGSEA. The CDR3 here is CSVGGEGETQYF. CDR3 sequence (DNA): TGCAGCGTTGGAGGGGAGGGAGAGACCCAGTACTTC.

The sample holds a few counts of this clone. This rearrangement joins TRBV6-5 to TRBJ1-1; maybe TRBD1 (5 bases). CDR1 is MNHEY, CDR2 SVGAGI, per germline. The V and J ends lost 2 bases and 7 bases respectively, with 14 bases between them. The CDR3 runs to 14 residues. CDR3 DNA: TGTGCCAGCAGTTACCCCGGAGGGGACTTTGAAGCTTTCTTT. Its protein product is CASSYPGGDFEAFF.

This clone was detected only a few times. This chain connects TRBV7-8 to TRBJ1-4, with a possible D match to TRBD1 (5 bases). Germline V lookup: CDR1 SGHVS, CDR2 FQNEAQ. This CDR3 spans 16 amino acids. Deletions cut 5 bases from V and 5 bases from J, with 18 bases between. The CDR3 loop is CASSPVPTDPNEKLFF. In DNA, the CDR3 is TGTGCCAGCAGCCCGGTCCCGACAGACCCGAATGAAAAACTGTTTTTT. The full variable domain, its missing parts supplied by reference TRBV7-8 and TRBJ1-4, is GAGVSQSPRYKVAKRGQDVALRCDPISGHVSLFWYQQALGQGPEFLTYFQNEAQLDKSGLPSDRFFAERPEGSVSTLKIQRTQQEDSAVYLCASSPVPTDPNEKLFFGSGTQLSVL.

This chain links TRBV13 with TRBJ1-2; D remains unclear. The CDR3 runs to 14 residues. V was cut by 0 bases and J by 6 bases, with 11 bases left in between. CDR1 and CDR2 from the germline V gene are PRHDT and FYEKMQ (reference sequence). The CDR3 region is CASSLGARVDGYTF. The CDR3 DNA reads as TGTGCCAGCAGCTTAGGAGCAAGGGTGGATGGCTACACCTTC.

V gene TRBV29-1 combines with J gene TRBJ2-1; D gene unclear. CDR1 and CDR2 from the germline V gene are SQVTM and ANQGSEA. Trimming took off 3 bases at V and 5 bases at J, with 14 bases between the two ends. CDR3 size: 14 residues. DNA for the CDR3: TGCAGCGTTGATGGGGTTGTCGGCGACAATGAGCAGTTCTTC. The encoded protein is CSVDGVVGDNEQFF.

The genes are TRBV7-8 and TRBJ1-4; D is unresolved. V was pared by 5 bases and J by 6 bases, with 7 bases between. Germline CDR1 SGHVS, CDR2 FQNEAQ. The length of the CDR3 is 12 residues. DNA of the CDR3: TGTGCCAGCAGCCTAGTCTATGAAAAACTGTTTTTT. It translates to CASSLVYEKLFF.

CDR3 residues: CASSPQTSGRLEQFF. In nucleotides, the CDR3 is TGCGCCAGCAGTCCCCAGACTAGCGGGAGGCTTGAGCAGTTCTTC. The chain couples TRBV5-1 to TRBJ2-1; 13 nucleotides match TRBD2. Unmatched junction bases numbered 8, after V lost 5 bases and J lost 9 bases. The CDR3 covers 15 residues. Germline V gene data show CDR1 as SGHRS and CDR2 as YFSETQ.

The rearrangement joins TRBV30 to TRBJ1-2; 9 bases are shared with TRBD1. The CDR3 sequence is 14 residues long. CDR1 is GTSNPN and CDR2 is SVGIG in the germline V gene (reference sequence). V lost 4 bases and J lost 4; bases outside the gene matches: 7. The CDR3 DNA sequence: TGTGCCTGGACAAACCCGGGACAGGGCTATGGCTACACCTTC. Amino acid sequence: CAWTNPGQGYGYTF.